The rows below give T cell receptor beta chains drawn from one sample of a study of CD8 T cells in Susac syndrome. TCRdb redid the calling of the immunoSEQ multiplex PCR reads with MiXCR, one entry per CDR3 protein. The data show some 100,000 distinct CDR3 sequences, around 92% seen once. Sample: CD4+ T cells from PBMCs. The receptors were gathered from a human donor with multiple sclerosis. Each CDR3 is given with its conserved first and last residue. Fields, in order: clone size, D gene, V gene, J gene, CDR3 DNA, CDR3 protein. D genes are given only for firm matches. The listing skips clone size in some rows; elsewhere it reads once, few, many or a size class.

clone_size: NA; d_call: TRBD1; v_call: TRBV27; j_call: TRBJ1-1; cdr3_nt: TGTGCCAGCAGAATGACAGGGATTTTCACTGAAGCTTTCTTT; cdr3_aa: CASRMTGIFTEAFF
clone_size: NA; d_call: NA; v_call: TRBV19; j_call: TRBJ1-1; cdr3_nt: TGTGCCAGTAGTATAGGCGCTGAAGCTTTCTTT; cdr3_aa: CASSIGAEAFF
clone_size: NA; d_call: NA; v_call: TRBV6-2/TRBV6-3; j_call: TRBJ1-5; cdr3_nt: TGTGCCAGCAGCCACAGGAGAATCGGCAATCAGCCCCAGCATTTT; cdr3_aa: CASSHRRIGNQPQHF
clone_size: once; d_call: TRBD1; v_call: TRBV30; j_call: TRBJ1-4; cdr3_nt: TGTGCCTGGGGGACAGACAGGAATGAAAAACTGTTTTTT; cdr3_aa: CAWGTDRNEKLFF
clone_size: NA; d_call: NA; v_call: TRBV30; j_call: TRBJ1-1; cdr3_nt: TGTGCCTGGAGTGTAGGCGGGGAAGCTTTCTTT; cdr3_aa: CAWSVGGEAFF
clone_size: NA; d_call: NA; v_call: TRBV6-6; j_call: TRBJ1-6; cdr3_nt: TGTGCCAGCAGCCAGGACAGCCACTATAATTCACCCCTCCACTTT; cdr3_aa: CASSQDSHYNSPLHF
clone_size: NA; d_call: TRBD1; v_call: TRBV3-1; j_call: TRBJ2-2; cdr3_nt: TGTGCCAGCAGCCAAGGGACAGGCGCGAACACCGGGGAGCTGTTTTTT; cdr3_aa: CASSQGTGANTGELFF
clone_size: NA; d_call: NA; v_call: TRBV15; j_call: TRBJ1-1; cdr3_nt: TGTGCCACCAGCAGAGCCCCAGGGACTGAAGCTTTCTTT; cdr3_aa: CATSRAPGTEAFF
clone_size: once; d_call: NA; v_call: TRBV7-2; j_call: TRBJ2-5; cdr3_nt: TGTGCCAGCAGCACTACGGGTGAGACCCAGTACTTC; cdr3_aa: CASSTTGETQYF
clone_size: NA; d_call: TRBD2; v_call: TRBV7-2; j_call: TRBJ2-5; cdr3_nt: TGTGCCAGCAGATCCCGCGGGGGTAGCGGGGGGGCCGGGACCCAGTACTTC; cdr3_aa: CASRSRGGSGGAGTQYF
clone_size: NA; d_call: NA; v_call: TRBV6-5; j_call: TRBJ2-5; cdr3_nt: TGTGCCAGCAGCTTACAGGGGGGGCTCCAAGAGACCCAGTACTTC; cdr3_aa: CASSLQGGLQETQYF
clone_size: NA; d_call: NA; v_call: TRBV6-2/TRBV6-3; j_call: TRBJ1-5; cdr3_nt: TGTGCCAGCGGTCGGACAGGCAATCAGCCCCAGCATTTT; cdr3_aa: CASGRTGNQPQHF
clone_size: NA; d_call: TRBD1; v_call: TRBV9; j_call: TRBJ2-2; cdr3_nt: TGTGCCAGCAGCGGATACAGGGGGGTCGGGGAGCTGTTTTTT; cdr3_aa: CASSGYRGVGELFF
clone_size: NA; d_call: NA; v_call: TRBV5-6; j_call: TRBJ2-5; cdr3_nt: TGTGCCAGCGGGAGCTGGGAGACCCAGTACTTC; cdr3_aa: CASGSWETQYF
clone_size: NA; d_call: TRBD1; v_call: TRBV28; j_call: TRBJ1-4; cdr3_nt: TGTGCCAGCAGCGCCTCGGGACAGGGGGCGTTGGGTGAAAAACTGTTTTTT; cdr3_aa: CASSASGQGALGEKLFF
clone_size: NA; d_call: NA; v_call: TRBV24-1; j_call: TRBJ2-1; cdr3_nt: TGTGCCACCAGTGATGCCGGGACTTACAATGAGCAGTTCTTC; cdr3_aa: CATSDAGTYNEQFF
clone_size: NA; d_call: NA; v_call: TRBV15; j_call: TRBJ1-2; cdr3_nt: TGTGCCACCAGCAGAGTTGGGGTTCTCCGTGCTAACTATGGCTACACCTTC; cdr3_aa: CATSRVGVLRANYGYTF
clone_size: NA; d_call: NA; v_call: TRBV9; j_call: TRBJ1-2; cdr3_nt: TGTGCCAGCAGCGTAGCAGGGGCAAACGGCTACACCTTC; cdr3_aa: CASSVAGANGYTF
clone_size: NA; d_call: TRBD1; v_call: TRBV4-3; j_call: TRBJ1-5; cdr3_nt: TGCGCCAGCAGCCAAGGGACAGGGAATAATCAGCCCCAGCATTTT; cdr3_aa: CASSQGTGNNQPQHF
clone_size: NA; d_call: NA; v_call: TRBV3-1; j_call: TRBJ1-1; cdr3_nt: TGTGCCAGCAGCCAAGAAGGGGGGACTGAAGCTTTCTTT; cdr3_aa: CASSQEGGTEAFF
clone_size: NA; d_call: TRBD1; v_call: TRBV5-1; j_call: TRBJ1-1; cdr3_nt: TGCGCCAGCAGTACCCTAGGGACAGGGAGGACTGAAGCTTTCTTT; cdr3_aa: CASSTLGTGRTEAFF
clone_size: NA; d_call: NA; v_call: TRBV5-4; j_call: TRBJ2-5; cdr3_nt: TGTGCCAGCAGCCCCGGACAGCGAGAGACCCAGTACTTC; cdr3_aa: CASSPGQRETQYF
clone_size: NA; d_call: NA; v_call: TRBV28; j_call: TRBJ1-5; cdr3_nt: TGTGCCAGCAGCCACGATCAAAATAATCAGCCCCAGCATTTT; cdr3_aa: CASSHDQNNQPQHF